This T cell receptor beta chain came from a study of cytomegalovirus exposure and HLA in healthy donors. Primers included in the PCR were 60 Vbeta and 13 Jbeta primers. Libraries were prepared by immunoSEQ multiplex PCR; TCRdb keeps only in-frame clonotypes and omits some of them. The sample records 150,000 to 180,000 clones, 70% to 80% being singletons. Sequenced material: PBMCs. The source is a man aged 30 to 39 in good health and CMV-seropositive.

CDR3 nucleotide sequence: TGTGCCAGCAGTTTATTGGTCTTGTCTAGCGGGAGGAGAGAGCAGTACTTC. Translating gives CASSLLVLSSGRREQYF. V gene TRBV28 combines with J gene TRBJ2-7; 11 positions match TRBD2. The CDR3 sequence is 17 residues long. V lost 1 base to trimming and J lost 7 bases; unmatched junction nucleotides: 12. Looked up from germline, CDR1 is MDHEN and CDR2 is SYDVKM. The whole variable domain, filled in from reference TRBV28 and TRBJ2-7, reads DVKVTQSSRYLVKRTGEKVFLECVQDMDHENMFWYRQDPGLGLRLIYFSYDVKMKEKGDIPEGYSVSREKKERFSLILESASTNQTSMYLCASSLLVLSSGRREQYFGPGTRLTVT.